This T cell receptor beta chain was sequenced in a study of T cell responses to AZD1222 COVID-19 vaccine. About the research overall: Timing groups of about 4 and about 12 weeks for second doses were pooled.

This clone showed up just a few times. The antigen is undetermined. The CDR3 is 15 residues long. The germline CDR1 and CDR2 sequences are SGHNT and YYREEE (reference sequence). V lost 5 bases to trimming and J lost 0 bases; unmatched junction nucleotides: 4. The protocol was immunoSEQ multiplex PCR, while the TCRdb copy is restricted to in-frame clones and leaves out a portion. The sample lists 75,000 to 100,000 clones; about 90% were seen once. Notes on the study in general: Clonal diversity was possibly underestimated; the donors were predominantly white British and more often female.

This chain uses TRBV5-4 with TRBJ2-1; 8 bases agree with TRBD1. This clonotype was obtained from an adult in good health. Material: peripheral blood, obtained on day 0 of AZD1222 vaccination. The CDR3 nucleotides are TGTGCCAGCAGTCGGGGACAGGACTCCTACAATGAGCAGTTCTTC. Protein: CASSRGQDSYNEQFF.